Included here is one TCR beta chain sequence, with context. The specificity of this receptor is unknown. There are no base qualities to consult, and no much larger clone falls within one base. Ophthalmopathy patients were characterized by moderately to severely active disease, a Clinical Activity Score of at least 3, a NOSPECS grade of at least 4, and a disease duration under 3 months. Patients with other autoimmune diseases, uncontrolled infections, pregnancy or lactation were excluded. Diagnosis relied on clinical symptoms, serum thyroxine, TRAb, thyroid ultrasound and orbital computed tomography. PBMCs were isolated from roughly 10 ml of fresh peripheral blood by Ficoll-Paque density gradient centrifugation. Total RNA was extracted with Trizol reagent and quality-checked on an Agilent 2100 Bioanalyzer. These data originate in a study of Graves' ophthalmopathy and Graves' hyperthyroidism (dated by TCRdb to between 2017 and 2018). Background for the entire study: Peripheral blood was collected at initial diagnosis, prior to any treatment. In total, 135 blood samples were TCR-sequenced: 40 to 45 ophthalmopathy, some 75 hyperthyroidism and roughly 17 hyperthyroidism-to-ophthalmopathy patients. For independent validation, a separate cohort was made up of fewer than 20 hyperthyroidism patients plus 17 patients who later progressed from hyperthyroidism to ophthalmopathy. In about six hyperthyroidism patients, the T-cell repertoires found in thyroid tissue were compared with those found in blood. Once sampling was done, hyperthyroidism patients were given methimazole at a starting dose of 30 mg daily, while ophthalmopathy patients were given high-dose intravenous methylprednisolone. To tell Graves' ophthalmopathy apart from Graves' hyperthyroidism, and to predict which patients would progress to ophthalmopathy, the study relied on TCR beta repertoire signatures. To explore V-J signatures distinguishing ophthalmopathy from hyperthyroidism, a discovery set of about 99 patients (roughly 42 ophthalmopathy, roughly 60 stable hyperthyroidism) was enrolled.

For repertoire sequencing, the TCR beta CDR3 regions were amplified from RNA transcripts. The first round of RT-PCR was done with HTBI primers and the Qiagen OneStep RT-PCR kit, and was followed by a second round of multiplex PCR, then size selection and purification. Libraries were sequenced paired-end with 100 bp reads on an Illumina HiSeq2000. The authors processed their data as follows. SOAPnuke was used to process the reads, removing any read that contained adapters or uncalled bases, had a mean Phred below 15, or lacked an exact match to the constant primer or identifier. COPE v1.2.5 was used to merge the high-quality paired reads. Unique nucleotide sequences were defined as clonotypes and aligned to IMGT TRB V, D and J references using MiTCR v1.1. The analysis was limited to V-J combinations with a frequency above 0.0001, which together covered 99% to 99.2% of the repertoires. For each V-J combination, a TCR clonal expansion and chaos score was defined as the ratio of F50 clonal expansion to chaos observed in the TCRdist matrix. Welch's t-statistics and random forest were used to reduce features to 13 V-J combinations, which were fed into a naive Bayes classifier. The similarity between thyroid and blood repertoires was quantified using the Morisita-Horn index. TCRdb took the public reads, trimmed them with fastp at Q25, ran MiXCR for clone calling and kept in-frame beta chains. All rows with the same CDR3 protein become a single entry with the most common DNA and genes. The V and J calls were determined by TCRdb, not by the authors. The table for this sample lists around 660,000 distinct CDR3 sequences; 35% to 50% of them were counted only once. The top ten clonotypes cover 3% to 4% of the sample.

What the authors observed across the whole study: In validation, the model predicted ophthalmopathy progression with 55% to 71% sensitivity and 72.22% specificity; 12 predicted patients were CT-confirmed with GO in a median of about 6.1 months. The 13-signature model separated ophthalmopathy from stable hyperthyroidism with approximately 90% sensitivity and roughly 84% specificity in cross-validation, and 80%/75% in the test set. Most of the expanded thyroid clonotypes with a frequency above 0.001 were also detected in blood, and it was suggested that the thyroid immune response may be reflected by blood repertoires. No statistical method was used to set the sample size in advance, and the investigators knew which group each participant was assigned to.

The TCR originated in an adult man with Graves' ophthalmopathy. Sequencing was performed on peripheral blood.

The CDR3 region: CASSEQGYTF. The DNA sequence is TGTGCCAGCAGTGAACAGGGCTACACCTTC. The sequence joins TRBV25-1 to TRBJ1-2, with no D gene named confidently. The CDR3 has 10 amino acids, counting the end cysteine and phenylalanine. Left in the record is the CDR3 DNA by itself, 30 bases read in frame from the first base. For CDR1 and CDR2, the germline V gene lists MGHDK and SYGVNS. Trimming takes 2 bases from V and 8 bases from J, and the germline ends sit 3 bases apart.